These 6 T cell receptor beta chains originate from one sample sequenced in a study of T cell responses to AZD1222 COVID-19 vaccine. Method: immunoSEQ multiplex PCR; TCRdb's copy keeps in-frame clones and lacks some. The table has just under 75,000 clones, 80% seen once; the top ten hold approximately 47%. The sample here was peripheral blood, taken 28 days after the second AZD1222 dose. The origin of the receptors is an adult who received the AZD1222 COVID-19 vaccine.

The chain uses TRBV28 and TRBJ2-1, with 7 bases that match TRBD2. This CDR3 is built from 14 residues. Per germline, CDR1 MDHEN and CDR2 SYDVKM. V gave up 10 bases and J gave up 8 bases; unmatched junction bases: 14. The CDR3 coding sequence is TGTGCCACCCCTTCAGCGGGGCCCTCCTATGAGCAGTTCTTC. Protein sequence: CATPSAGPSYEQFF.

The chain uses TRBV6-6 and TRBJ2-7, with 9 nucleotides matching TRBD1. V trimming: 0 bases; J trimming: 2 bases; junction bases outside the gene matches: 5. Germline assignment: CDR1 MNHNY and CDR2 SVGAGI (reference sequence). The CDR3 totals 16 residues. The CDR3 DNA is TGTGCCAGCAGTTACTCGTACAGGGGGCGAACCTACGAGCAGTACTTC. Protein sequence: CASSYSYRGRTYEQYF.

This clone was found once. This chain joins TRBV18 and TRBJ1-1, with TRBD1 identical over 7 bases. Trimming removed 5 bases from V and 7 bases from J; junction bases left unmatched: 10. CDR1 is KGHSH, CDR2 LQKENI, per germline. The CDR3 is 14 amino acids. As DNA, the CDR3 is TGTGCCAGCTCAGTTTCCGAGGGGGCAATTGAAGCTTTCTTT. It yields the protein CASSVSEGAIEAFF. Using reference TRBV18 and TRBJ1-1 for the parts outside the CDR3, the full variable domain is NAGVMQNPRHLVRRRGQEARLRCSPMKGHSHVYWYRQLPEEGLKFMVYLQKENIIDESGMPKERFSAEFPKEGPSILRIQQVVRGDSAAYFCASSVSEGAIEAFFGQGTRLTVV.

This chain links TRBV18 with TRBJ2-6, with TRBD1 matching 8 bases. Trimming at V came to 1 base and at J to 0 bases, leaving 5 bases not matched to a gene. Germline values: CDR1 KGHSH, CDR2 LQKENI. The CDR3 totals 18 residues. The CDR3 is CASSPLGQGASGANVLTF. The CDR3 DNA follows: TGTGCCAGCTCACCACTCGGGCAGGGGGCCTCTGGGGCCAACGTCCTGACTTTC.

There are a few counts of this clone. The J gene is TRBJ1-6, the V gene TRBV5-4; no clear D. V was pared by 0 bases and J by 7 bases, with 8 bases between. From germline, CDR1 is SGHNT and CDR2 YYREEE (reference sequence). This CDR3 spans 14 amino acids. CDR3 in DNA: TGTGCCAGCAGCTTGGGGGTCGGCAATTCACCCCTCCACTTT. This gives the protein CASSLGVGNSPLHF.

The CDR3 region is CASSPGGGGYEQYF. CDR3 DNA sequence: TGTGCCAGCAGCCCAGGCGGGGGGGGCTACGAGCAGTACTTC. J is TRBJ2-7 and V is TRBV3-1 (or the pseudogene TRBV3-2); 9 bases align to TRBD2. J lost 3 bases, V lost 4 bases, and 4 bases had no gene match. This CDR3 is built from 14 residues. The germline V gene encodes CDR1 LGHDT and CDR2 YNNKEL (reference sequence).